This is a list of T cell receptor beta chains from one sample in a study of T cells after yellow fever vaccination. Via MiXCR, TCRdb re-called the 5' RACE reads, giving one row per CDR3 protein. The sample yields just under 600,000 distinct CDR3 sequences, approximately 15% seen once. Sample: PBMCs, taken on the day of the yellow fever booster vaccination. The receptors were gathered from a man younger than 45 who received the YFV17D yellow fever vaccine. Each CDR3 is given with its conserved first and last residue. A D gene is named only where the DNA matches it firmly. Some rows have no size entry. The others give once, few or many, or a class for an expanded clone.

TRBJ2-7 - - TRBV20-1 CSARRRVAYEQYF TGCAGTGCTAGGCGCAGGGTGGCCTACGAGCAGTACTTC
TRBJ1-2 few - TRBV29-1 CSVGSGSAVYGYTF TGCAGCGTTGGGTCGGGTTCGGCAGTTTATGGCTACACCTTC
TRBJ2-1 once - TRBV20-1 CSASVGEIYNEQFF TGCAGTGCATCAGTCGGGGAAATCTACAATGAGCAGTTCTTC
TRBJ1-1 - TRBD1 TRBV6-1 CASTRQGRTEAFF TGTGCCAGCACCCGACAGGGGCGGACTGAAGCTTTCTTT
TRBJ2-5 - TRBD2 TRBV7-2 CASSFAGGAQETQYF TGTGCCAGCAGCTTCGCGGGGGGGGCTCAAGAGACCCAGTACTTC
TRBJ2-3 many - TRBV15 CATNGGRGRTDTQYF TGTGCCACCAACGGTGGTAGGGGCCGCACAGATACGCAGTATTTT
TRBJ1-2 - TRBD1 TRBV20-1 CSATKGTGDGYTF TGCAGTGCTACGAAGGGGACAGGGGACGGCTACACCTTC
TRBJ2-6 few - TRBV4-3 CASSQATRHGANVLTF TGCGCCAGCAGCCAAGCGACACGGCATGGGGCCAACGTCCTGACTTTC
TRBJ1-1 - - TRBV2 CASSVERTANTEAFF TGTGCCAGCAGTGTAGAAAGGACCGCGAACACTGAAGCTTTCTTT
TRBJ2-2 few - TRBV13 CASRPRYGPVPTGELFF TGTGCCAGCAGACCTCGGTACGGGCCAGTCCCCACCGGGGAGCTGTTTTTT
TRBJ2-1 few - TRBV19 CASSMSRALWNEQFF TGTGCCAGTAGTATGAGCAGGGCTCTTTGGAATGAGCAGTTCTTC
TRBJ2-1 - TRBD2 TRBV27 CASSPYTGTSGREEQFF TGTGCCAGCAGTCCATACACCGGGACTAGCGGGAGAGAGGAGCAGTTCTTC
TRBJ2-7 few - TRBV7-2 CASSQRLMGRHEQYF TGTGCCAGCAGCCAGCGACTGATGGGGCGGCACGAGCAGTACTTC
TRBJ2-2 - - TRBV20-1 CSARRVKADTGELFF TGCAGTGCTAGAAGAGTGAAGGCCGACACCGGGGAGCTGTTTTTT
TRBJ2-6 few TRBD1 TRBV6-2/TRBV6-3 CASSPGGPSGANVLTF TGTGCCAGCAGCCCAGGGGGCCCCTCTGGGGCCAACGTCCTGACTTTC
TRBJ2-7 - - TRBV18 CASSPGAEAYEQYF TGTGCCAGCTCACCAGGGGCGGAAGCCTACGAGCAGTACTTC
TRBJ2-7 many - TRBV7-9 CASSGIADPYEQYF TGTGCCAGCAGCGGTATAGCGGATCCCTACGAGCAGTACTTC
TRBJ2-2 - - TRBV5-1 CASRPSATAAGELFF TGCGCCAGCAGACCTAGCGCCACGGCGGCCGGGGAGCTGTTTTTT
TRBJ2-5 few - TRBV20-1 CSARQGWKETQYF TGCAGTGCTAGACAGGGTTGGAAAGAGACCCAGTACTTC
TRBJ2-3 few TRBD2 TRBV5-1 CASSSWSLTSGRLAGDTQYF TGCGCCAGCAGCTCGTGGTCCCTTACTAGCGGGAGGCTCGCGGGAGATACGCAGTATTTT
TRBJ2-1 - - TRBV11-2 CASSLRRGSFNEQFF TGTGCCAGCAGCTTGCGAAGGGGATCCTTCAATGAGCAGTTCTTC
TRBJ2-1 few TRBD1 TRBV7-2 CASSLAHLGTGLNEQFF TGTGCCAGCAGCTTAGCACACTTGGGGACAGGGTTAAATGAGCAGTTCTTC